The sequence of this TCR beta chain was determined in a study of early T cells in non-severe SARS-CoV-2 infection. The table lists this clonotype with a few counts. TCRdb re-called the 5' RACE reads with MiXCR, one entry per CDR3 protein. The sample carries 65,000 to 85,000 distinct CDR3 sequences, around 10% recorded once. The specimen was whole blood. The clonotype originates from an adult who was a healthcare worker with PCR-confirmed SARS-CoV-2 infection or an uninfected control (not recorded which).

Written as DNA, the CDR3 is TGTGCCAGCATTCCGGGGCCCGGGGCTAGTCAGCCCCAGCATTTT. It translates to CASIPGPGASQPQHF. The chain combines TRBV12-3 or TRBV12-4 with TRBJ1-5; D perhaps matches TRBD1 (5 bases). Trimming pared 7 bases from V and 6 bases from J, leaving 19 bases between. This CDR3 has 15 residues.